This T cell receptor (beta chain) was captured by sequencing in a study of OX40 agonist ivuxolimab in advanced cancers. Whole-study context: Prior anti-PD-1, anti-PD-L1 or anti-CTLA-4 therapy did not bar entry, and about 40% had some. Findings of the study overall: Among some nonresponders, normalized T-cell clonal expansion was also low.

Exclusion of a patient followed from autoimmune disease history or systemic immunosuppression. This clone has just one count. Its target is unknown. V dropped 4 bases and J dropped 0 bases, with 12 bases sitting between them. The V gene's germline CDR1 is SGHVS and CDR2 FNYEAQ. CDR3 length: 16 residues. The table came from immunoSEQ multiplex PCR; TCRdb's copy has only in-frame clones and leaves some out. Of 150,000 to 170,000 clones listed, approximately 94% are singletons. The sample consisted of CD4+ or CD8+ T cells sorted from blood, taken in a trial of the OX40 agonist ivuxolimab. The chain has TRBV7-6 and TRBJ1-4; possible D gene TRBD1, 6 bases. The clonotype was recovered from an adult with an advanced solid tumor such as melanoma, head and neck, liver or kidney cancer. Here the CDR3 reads CASSSGHFATNEKLFF. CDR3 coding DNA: TGTGCCAGCAGCTCGGGACATTTTGCAACTAATGAAAAACTGTTTTTT. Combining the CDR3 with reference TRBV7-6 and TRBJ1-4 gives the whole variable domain GAGVSQSPRYKVTKRGQDVALRCDPISGHVSLYWYRQALGQGPEFLTYFNYEAQQDKSGLPNDRFSAERPEGSISTLTIQRTEQRDSAMYRCASSSGHFATNEKLFFGSGTQLSVL.